This T cell receptor beta chain appears in the sequencing data of a study of CD8 T cells in ankylosing spondylitis. Study findings and constraints: Ankylosing spondylitis blood appeared to be characterized by a TCR beta motif of eight highly homologous variants. It was reported that disease-linked clones were significantly enriched in matched ankylosing spondylitis synovial fluid.

The length of the CDR3 is 15 residues. J gave up 6 bases and V 5 bases, and 10 bases lay outside the gene matches. CDR1 and CDR2 from the germline V gene are SGHTA and FQGTGA. On this clonotype itself: Its antigen is unknown.

Molecular-barcoded quantitative 5'-RACE produced these TCR beta libraries. TCRdb re-called the 5' RACE reads with MiXCR, one entry per CDR3 protein. The table includes over 600,000 distinct CDR3 sequences, around 20% detected once. The sequencing input was blood, either unsorted or a sorted T cell fraction (not recorded which). The source is a male donor with ankylosing spondylitis. The rearrangement uses TRBV7-3 and TRBJ2-1, with 7 bases aligning to TRBD2. The CDR3 DNA is TGTGCCAGCAGCCGGACTAGTTATTTTTTCAATGAGCAGTTCTTC. It encodes CASSRTSYFFNEQFF.